The source of this T cell receptor beta chain is a study of blood T cell repertoires in COVID-19. This clone was observed a single time. Assay: immunoSEQ multiplex PCR; the TCRdb copy retains only in-frame clones and omits some. The table lists 200,000 to 250,000 clones, roughly 84% of them singletons. The CDR3 is made up of 16 amino acids. V lost 0 bases, J lost 2 bases, and 3 bases stayed unmatched. CDR1 and CDR2 from the germline V gene are MNHEY and SVGAGI. This receptor was taken from a woman aged 40-49 years who had recovered from COVID-19. The gene calls are TRBV6-5 and TRBJ1-3, with TRBD1 identical over 8 bases. Source material: PBMCs or T cells enriched from blood (not recorded which). In DNA, the CDR3 is TGTGCCAGCAGTTACTCGACAGGGGTGGCTGGAAACACCATATATTTT. As protein: CASSYSTGVAGNTIYF.